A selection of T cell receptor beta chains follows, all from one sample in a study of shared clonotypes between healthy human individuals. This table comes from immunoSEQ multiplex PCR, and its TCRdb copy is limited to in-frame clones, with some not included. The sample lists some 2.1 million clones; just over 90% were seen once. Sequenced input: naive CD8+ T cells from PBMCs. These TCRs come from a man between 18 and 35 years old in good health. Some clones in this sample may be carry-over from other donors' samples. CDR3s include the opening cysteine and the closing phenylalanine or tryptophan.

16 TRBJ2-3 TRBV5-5 CASSDGRGLNTDTQYF
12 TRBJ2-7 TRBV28 CASSGMSHEQYF
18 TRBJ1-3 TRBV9 CASSDGRTGQNTGNTIYF
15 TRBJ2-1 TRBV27 CASRTGTGSYNEQFF
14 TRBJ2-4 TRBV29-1 CSVGDWGQKNIQYF
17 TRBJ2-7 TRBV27 CASSWAFGTGLTYEQYF
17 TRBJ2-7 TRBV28 CASSFPPRQGNIYEQYF
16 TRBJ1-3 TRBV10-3 CAISEPLDRGGNTIYF
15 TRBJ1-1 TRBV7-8 CASSLFSGAPGEAFF
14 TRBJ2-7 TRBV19 CASSPGLGTYEQYF
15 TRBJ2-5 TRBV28 CASQLSGWGQETQYF
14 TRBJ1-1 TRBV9 CASTLGRLNTEAFF
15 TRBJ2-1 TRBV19 CASSTYHRAGNEQFF
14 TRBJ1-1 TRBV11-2 CASSHGTGNTEAFF